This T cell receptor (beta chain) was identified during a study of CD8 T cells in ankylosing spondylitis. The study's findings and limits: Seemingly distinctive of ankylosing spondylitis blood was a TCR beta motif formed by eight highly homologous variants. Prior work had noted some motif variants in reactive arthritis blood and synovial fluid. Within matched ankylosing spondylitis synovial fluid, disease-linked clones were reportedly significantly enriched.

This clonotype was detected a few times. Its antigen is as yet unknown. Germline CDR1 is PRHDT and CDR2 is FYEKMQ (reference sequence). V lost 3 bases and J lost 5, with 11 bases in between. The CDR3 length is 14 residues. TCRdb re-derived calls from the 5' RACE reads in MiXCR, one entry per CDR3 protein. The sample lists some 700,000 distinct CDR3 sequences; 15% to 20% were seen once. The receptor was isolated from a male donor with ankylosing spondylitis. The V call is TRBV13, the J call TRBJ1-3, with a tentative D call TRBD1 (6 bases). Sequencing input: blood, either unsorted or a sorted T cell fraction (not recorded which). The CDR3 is CASSFDQGRNTIYF. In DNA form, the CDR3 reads TGTGCCAGCAGCTTTGATCAGGGGAGAAACACCATATATTTT.